The source of this T cell receptor (beta chain) is a study of sequential checkpoint blockade in melanoma. Study at large: First-line arms were nivolumab then ipilimumab, or the reverse, randomized 1:1. Each arm's sequence ended with maintenance nivolumab.

Sample treatment: randomized to nivolumab then ipilimumab (arm A) or the reverse (arm B). No patient had prior DNA-damaging chemotherapy. PBMC sorting kept live CD3+CD8+ cells without CD19 or CD56. Repertoires were generated with immunoSEQ multiplex PCR, while TCRdb's copy carries only in-frame clones and drops some. The sample has around 21,000 clones; roughly 80% are singletons. This clone was found a few times. In germline, CDR1 is MDHEN, CDR2 SYDVKM. V was shortened by 2 bases and J by 5 bases, with 13 bases between the two germline ends. The CDR3 has 14 residues. Sequencing was performed on CD8+ T cells sorted from blood (inferred from file names), taken from a patient given nivolumab and ipilimumab in sequence. This TCR was sampled from a human donor with melanoma. The chain uses TRBV28 and TRBJ2-7; D possibly corresponds to TRBD1 (7 bases). The CDR3 region has the DNA TGTGCCAGCAGTTTAAGGGCCAGGGGGGACGAGCAGTACTTC. Protein: CASSLRARGDEQYF. The variable domain in full, with the rest retrieved from reference TRBV28 and TRBJ2-7, is DVKVTQSSRYLVKRTGEKVFLECVQDMDHENMFWYRQDPGLGLRLIYFSYDVKMKEKGDIPEGYSVSREKKERFSLILESASTNQTSMYLCASSLRARGDEQYFGPGTRLTVT.